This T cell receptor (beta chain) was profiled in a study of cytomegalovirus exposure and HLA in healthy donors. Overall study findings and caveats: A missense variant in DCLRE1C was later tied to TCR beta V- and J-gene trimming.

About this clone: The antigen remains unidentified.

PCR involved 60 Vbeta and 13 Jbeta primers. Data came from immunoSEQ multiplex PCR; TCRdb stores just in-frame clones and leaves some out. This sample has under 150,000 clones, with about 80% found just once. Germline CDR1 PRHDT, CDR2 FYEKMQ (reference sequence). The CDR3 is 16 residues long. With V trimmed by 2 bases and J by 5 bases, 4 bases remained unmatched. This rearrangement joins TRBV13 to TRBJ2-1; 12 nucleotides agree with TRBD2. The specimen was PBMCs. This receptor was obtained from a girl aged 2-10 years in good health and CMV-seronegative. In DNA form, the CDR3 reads TGTGCCAGCAGCTTATTGGCTAGCGGGAGGGACAATGAGCAGTTCTTC. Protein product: CASSLLASGRDNEQFF.